A single sample gave rise to the 17 T cell receptor beta chains below, sequenced in a study of T cell changes during pregnancy in multiple sclerosis. The method was immunoSEQ multiplex PCR; TCRdb's version includes in-frame clones alone and lacks a portion of them. The table shows tens of thousands of clones, with 88% occurring only once. The material sequenced was CD4+ T cells from peripheral blood mononuclear cells, taken in the third trimester of pregnancy. The receptors stem from a female donor with multiple sclerosis, enrolled in a pregnancy study.

The gene calls are TRBV7-3 and TRBJ2-2, with 10 bases matching TRBD2. This CDR3 has 17 amino acids. CDR1 is SGHTA, CDR2 FQGTGA, per germline. The V segment lost 3 bases and the J segment 0 bases; nucleotides outside the gene matches: 4. The CDR3 here is CASSFGAGGSNTGELFF. The CDR3, as DNA: TGTGCCAGCAGCTTTGGAGCGGGGGGGTCGAACACCGGGGAGCTGTTTTTT.

The V call is TRBV27, the J call TRBJ2-1, with 7 bases fitting TRBD1. This CDR3 has 16 residues. The germline CDR1 and CDR2 sequences are MNHEY and SMNVEV (reference sequence). The J segment lost 4 bases and the V segment lost 3 bases, leaving 9 bases of the junction unmatched. The CDR3 coding sequence is TGTGCCAGCAGTTTCCCGGGACAGTTGGGGTACAATGAGCAGTTCTTC. As protein: CASSFPGQLGYNEQFF.

A single count supports this clone. The chain recombines TRBV7-3 with TRBJ2-1; TRBD2 matches at 12 bases. CDR1 SGHTA and CDR2 FQGTGA come from the germline V gene. The CDR3 length is 17 residues. With 0 bases clipped from V and 7 bases from J, the junction kept 7 bases outside the gene matches. The CDR3 sequence is CASSLTRTSGVKNEQFF. CDR3 sequence (DNA): TGTGCCAGCAGCTTAACCCGGACTAGCGGGGTGAAGAATGAGCAGTTCTTC.

This chain uses TRBV7-8 with TRBJ1-1, with D perhaps TRBD1 (5 bases). There are 17 residues in the CDR3. Trimming took off 8 bases at V and 2 bases at J, with 24 bases between the two ends. Per germline, CDR1 SGHVS and CDR2 FQNEAQ. The chain's CDR3 is CASLSRRGPYFNTEAFF. CDR3 in DNA: TGTGCCAGCCTATCACGGAGGGGCCCGTATTTTAACACTGAAGCTTTCTTT.

This clone was counted only a few times. The rearrangement joins TRBV11-3 to TRBJ2-2, with D perhaps TRBD1 (6 bases). CDR1 is SGHNT, CDR2 YENEEA, per germline. The CDR3 is 14 amino acids. The ends were cut back, 5 bases at V and 5 bases at J, with 12 bases in the middle. In DNA, the CDR3 is TGTGCCAGCAGCCATTACAGGGAGACCGGGGAGCTGTTTTTT. Amino acid sequence: CASSHYRETGELFF.

The chain employs TRBV6-5 and TRBJ2-7; D is unresolved. The V and J ends lost 0 bases and 2 bases respectively, with 8 bases between them. The CDR3 has 14 amino acids. Looked up from germline, CDR1 is MNHEY and CDR2 is SVGAGI. The CDR3 reads CASSYSGGTYEQYF. CDR3 DNA: TGTGCCAGCAGTTACTCTGGCGGCACCTACGAGCAGTACTTC.

The rearrangement uses TRBV12-2 and TRBJ2-1; the table calls TRBD2, which could not be checked here. TRBV12-2 has pseudogene status. There are 15 residues in the CDR3. CDR3 DNA: TGTGCAAGTCGCTTAGGTAGCGGGGGCCACAATGAGCAGTTCTTC. Translated: CASRLGSGGHNEQFF.

The chain employs TRBV7-9 and TRBJ2-1; D may be TRBD2 (6 bases). Trimming removed 5 bases at V and 8 bases at J, with 16 bases between. CDR3 length: 14 residues. CDR1 is SEHNR and CDR2 is FQNEAQ in the germline V gene (reference sequence). CDR3 nucleotides: TGTGCCAGCAGCCCGACGTCGACTAGGGATGAGCAGTTCTTC. Translating gives CASSPTSTRDEQFF.

A single count supports this clone. The chain employs TRBV5-6 and TRBJ2-5, with 7 bases that match TRBD2. The J segment lost 5 bases and the V segment lost 4 bases, leaving 8 bases of the junction unmatched. The germline V gene has CDR1 SGHDT and CDR2 YYEEEE. This CDR3 is built from 14 residues. CDR3 DNA: TGTGCCAGCAGCCCTGTCGGGGGGAGGGAGACCCAGTACTTC. Its translation is CASSPVGGRETQYF.

The CDR3 sequence is CASSPIETDSGANVLTF. CDR3 DNA: TGTGCCAGCTCACCGATCGAGACAGACTCTGGGGCCAACGTCCTGACTTTC. The J gene is TRBJ2-6, the V gene TRBV18, with TRBD1 as a possible D gene (5 bases). Trimming pared 3 bases from V and 0 bases from J, leaving 12 bases between. The CDR3 runs to 17 residues. The germline V gene encodes CDR1 KGHSH and CDR2 LQKENI. Full variable domain (outside the CDR3, taken from reference TRBV18 and TRBJ2-6): NAGVMQNPRHLVRRRGQEARLRCSPMKGHSHVYWYRQLPEEGLKFMVYLQKENIIDESGMPKERFSAEFPKEGPSILRIQQVVRGDSAAYFCASSPIETDSGANVLTFGAGSRLTVL.

This sequence joins TRBV7-9 and TRBJ1-1, with 7 bases matching TRBD1. Per the germline V gene, CDR1 is SEHNR and CDR2 is FQNEAQ (reference sequence). The CDR3 has 17 residues. With V trimmed by 3 bases and J by 2 bases, 12 bases remained unmatched. The CDR3 loop is CASSFTYTQGINTEAFF. In DNA, the CDR3 is TGTGCCAGCAGCTTCACCTACACACAGGGGATAAACACTGAAGCTTTCTTT.

The CDR3 DNA follows: TGTGCCAGCAGAAGGACAGGGTATCGCACAGATACGCAGTATTTT. It specifies CASRRTGYRTDTQYF. The J gene is TRBJ2-3, the V gene TRBV6-5; 8 bases map to TRBD1. The CDR3 extends over 15 amino acids. CDR1 is MNHEY and CDR2 is SVGAGI in the germline V gene. Trimming removed 6 bases from V and 1 base from J; junction bases left unmatched: 6.

The chain links TRBV19 to TRBJ2-3, with D hard to call. Germline V lookup: CDR1 LNHDA, CDR2 SQIVND (reference sequence). The CDR3 has 13 residues. Trimming stripped 7 bases from V and 2 bases from J, with 10 bases between. DNA for the CDR3: TGTGCCAGTACTGTAAAAAACACAGATACGCAGTATTTT. Translating it yields CASTVKNTDTQYF.

This clone showed up just a few times. The chain combines TRBV5-5 with TRBJ2-7; D is ambiguous. The V gene lost 3 bases and the J gene lost 3 bases, with 4 bases spanning the gap. The CDR3 extends over 11 amino acids. Germline CDR1 is SGHKS and CDR2 is YYEKEE (reference sequence). The CDR3 DNA is TGTGCCAGCAGCTGGCTCTACGAGCAGTACTTC. This encodes CASSWLYEQYF. The full variable domain, in which reference TRBV5-5 and TRBJ2-7 provide the parts outside the CDR3, is DAGVTQSPTHLIKTRGQQVTLRCSPISGHKSVSWYQQVLGQGPQFIFQYYEKEERGRGNFPDRFSARQFPNYSSELNVNALLLGDSALYLCASSWLYEQYFGPGTRLTVT.

V usage is TRBV28 and J usage is TRBJ1-6; 11 bases align to TRBD1. Germline CDR1 reads MDHEN; CDR2 reads SYDVKM. CDR3 length: 15 amino acids. V lost 3 bases, J lost 10 bases, and 5 bases stayed unmatched. CDR3 DNA: TGTGCCAGCAGTTTGGGGGGACAGGGGGAATCACCCCTCCACTTT. The encoded protein is CASSLGGQGESPLHF.

The chain is built from TRBV5-6 and TRBJ2-6, with TRBD1 matching over 7 bases. Trimming took 2 bases from V and 0 from J; bases not matched to a gene: 5. The CDR3 has 17 residues. CDR1 is SGHDT and CDR2 is YYEEEE in the germline V gene. This CDR3 is CASSFWTGSSGANVLTF. The CDR3 coding sequence is TGTGCCAGCAGCTTCTGGACAGGTTCCTCTGGGGCCAACGTCCTGACTTTC.

As for this clone: One junction end does not reproduce the germline sequence, and a read error may be involved. This sample also contains other DNA sequences that code for the same CDR3. The chain couples TRBV4-2 to TRBJ1-2, with D maybe TRBD1 (6 bases). CDR1 and CDR2 from the germline V gene are LGHNA and YNFKEQ. The length of the CDR3 is 13 residues. The DNA for the CDR3 is TGTGCCAGCAGCCCAGACAGGCCCCTGGGCTATACCTTC. This encodes CASSPDRPLGYTF.